This record concerns one T cell receptor beta chain sequence. The antigen is unknown. The sample originates from a study of T cell responses to AZD1222 COVID-19 vaccine. Whole-study findings and limits: Clonal diversity was possibly underestimated, and the donors were mostly white British, with more females. Compared with day 0, the breadth and depth of the Spike-specific TCR repertoire rose significantly after two doses of AZD1222.

Trimming removed 6 bases at V and 0 bases at J, with 14 bases between. Germline CDR1 KGHSH, CDR2 LQKENI. This CDR3 comprises 15 residues. Generated by immunoSEQ multiplex PCR, the TCRdb table keeps only in-frame clones and is missing some. Of 85,000 to 110,000 clones listed, around 90% are singletons. The source of this sequence is an adult in good health. This sequence joins TRBV18 and TRBJ2-5, with D possibly being TRBD2 (5 bases). The sample here was peripheral blood, taken on day 0 of AZD1222 vaccination. CDR3 DNA sequence: TGTGCCAGCTCGCCCAGGACGGGGAACCAAGAGACCCAGTACTTC. It is translated as CASSPRTGNQETQYF.